These 14 T cell receptor beta chains were sequenced from one sample in a study of T cells in Graves' hyperthyroidism and ophthalmopathy. Amplified TCR beta CDR3 regions came from RNA transcripts. The primer set for the first-round RT-PCR of the TCR CDR3 was HTBI. Each CDR3 protein gets one entry after TCRdb re-called the multiplex PCR reads with MiXCR. The profile shows roughly 200,000 distinct CDR3 sequences, 17% of them singletons. The sequenced material came from blood. The receptors derive from a woman aged 45-59 years with Graves' hyperthyroidism.

Only a few counts were recorded for this clonotype. The chain's CDR3 is CSVDRYLEGYNEQFF. The CDR3 region has the DNA TGCAGCGTTGACCGATACCTTGAGGGGTACAATGAGCAGTTCTTC. The rearrangement joins TRBV29-1 to TRBJ2-1; D may correspond to TRBD1 or TRBD2 (5 bases each). Trimming shortened V by 3 bases and J by 4 bases, and 16 bases separated the two germline ends. Looked up from germline, CDR1 is SQVTM and CDR2 is ANQGSEA. There are 15 residues in the CDR3.

This clonotype has a count of ten or more. This chain joins TRBV28 and TRBJ2-4; D possibly corresponds to TRBD2 (6 bases). The CDR3 is made up of 16 amino acids. Germline loops: CDR1 MDHEN, CDR2 SYDVKM. V gave up 2 bases and J gave up 0 bases, with 11 bases separating them. This chain's CDR3 is CASSLRDSLAKNIQYF. In nucleotides, the CDR3 is TGTGCCAGCAGTTTACGGGACTCTCTAGCCAAAAACATTCAGTACTTC.

This clonotype was counted between two and nine times. The chain has TRBV15 and TRBJ2-1; D is possibly TRBD1 or TRBD2 (5 bases each). TRBJ2-7 matches the DNA end more closely, so the J call is doubtful. The CDR3 consists of 14 residues. Germline V gives CDR1 LNHNV, CDR2 YYDKDF (reference sequence). Written as DNA, the CDR3 is TGTGCCACCAACGGGGCGGGTGGCTACAATGAGCAGTACTTC. The encoded protein is CATNGAGGYNEQYF.

The count of this clonotype is one. The V and J genes are TRBV27 and TRBJ2-1; weak D call: TRBD2 (5 bases). The V end lost 5 bases, the J end lost 7 bases, and 18 bases lay between the germline ends. This CDR3 has 15 residues. Germline V lookup: CDR1 MNHEY, CDR2 SMNVEV (reference sequence). The CDR3: CASSPDRASGNEQFF. The CDR3 DNA reads TGTGCCAGCAGTCCAGATAGAGCGTCGGGGAATGAGCAGTTCTTC.

This clonotype was detected ten times or more. The gene calls are TRBV6-6 and TRBJ1-1, with a possible D match to TRBD1 (6 bases). The length of the CDR3 is 15 residues. The V end lost 0 bases, the J end lost 6 bases, and 14 bases lay between the germline ends. Germline V CDR1 and CDR2: MNHNY, SVGAGI (reference sequence). CDR3 region: CASSYSPDRIAEAFF. In nucleotides, the CDR3 is TGTGCCAGCAGTTACTCACCCGACAGGATTGCTGAAGCTTTCTTT.

The chain links TRBV25-1 to TRBJ1-2; D not resolved. The V end was cut by 8 bases, the J end by 0 bases, with 10 bases between. CDR1 is MGHDK, CDR2 SYGVNS, per germline. The CDR3 extends over 13 amino acids. Here the CDR3 DNA reads TGTGCCAGCGGCTTAACGGCTAACTATGGCTACACCTTC. Protein product: CASGLTANYGYTF.

This clonotype was recorded many times. The J gene is TRBJ1-1, the V gene TRBV6-1, with 8 bases lining up with TRBD1. V was clipped by 10 bases and J by 3 bases; unmatched bases: 10. The CDR3 is 14 amino acids. CDR1 and CDR2 from the germline V gene are MNHNS and SASEGT. CDR3 DNA: TGTGCCACCTGTGCAGGGGGCGCTGACACTGAAGCTTTCTTT. It translates to CATCAGGADTEAFF.

At least ten counts were recorded for this clonotype. The V call is TRBV11-3, the J call TRBJ2-1, with D perhaps matching TRBD1 (5 bases). Per the germline V gene, CDR1 is SGHNT and CDR2 is YENEEA. The CDR3 is made up of 15 amino acids. Trimming pared 5 bases from V and 5 bases from J, leaving 16 bases between. CDR3 region: CASSRSVWTNNEQFF. The CDR3 bases are TGTGCCAGCAGCCGAAGCGTTTGGACAAACAATGAGCAGTTCTTC.

This clonotype was seen at least ten times. The chain couples TRBV2 to TRBJ2-7, with 10 bases lining up with TRBD1. The CDR3 sequence is 14 residues long. With 10 bases clipped from V and 1 base from J, the junction kept 7 bases outside the gene matches. Germline CDR1 is SNHLY and CDR2 is FYNNEI. In DNA form, the CDR3 reads TGTGCCACGCGGACAGGGGGACCTTCCTACGAGCAGTACTTC. Protein: CATRTGGPSYEQYF.

The chain uses TRBV20-1 and TRBJ2-7; TRBD2 agrees at 11 bases. From germline, CDR1 is DFQATT and CDR2 SNEGSKA (reference sequence). With V trimmed by 0 bases and J by 5 bases, 9 bases remained unmatched. This CDR3 region has 16 residues. CDR3 coding DNA: TGCAGTGCTAGAGATCGCCATAGCGGGAGGGCCCACGAGCAGTACTTC. Translation: CSARDRHSGRAHEQYF.

CDR3 nucleotides: TGCGCCAGCAGCTTGGCTCAGGGGCTGGTCGGGAGCGTCGAGACCCAGTTCTTC. Translation: CASSLAQGLVGSVETQFF. This chain joins TRBV5-1 and TRBJ2-5; D tentatively reads TRBD1 or TRBD2 (6 bases each). The closer fit of TRBJ2-1 to the DNA end suggests the J call may be wrong. The CDR3 sequence is 18 residues long. Germline CDR1 is SGHRS and CDR2 is YFSETQ.

This clonotype showed up many times. The V and J genes are TRBV28 and TRBJ1-5; no definite D call. From germline, CDR1 is MDHEN and CDR2 SYDVKM. The V gene lost 4 bases and the J gene lost 2 bases, with 18 bases spanning the gap. The CDR3 length is 17 residues. The chain's CDR3 is CASSSILRRVGNQPQHF. CDR3 coding DNA: TGTGCCAGCAGTTCGATTCTTCGGAGGGTTGGCAATCAGCCCCAGCATTTT.

This clonotype has at least ten counts. The chain couples TRBV12-3 or TRBV12-4 to TRBJ1-1, with a possible D match to TRBD1 (5 bases). Trimming removed 6 bases from V and 1 base from J, with 12 bases in between. The CDR3 is 14 amino acids. The CDR3 coding sequence is TGTGCCAGCAGCACCGGGACGGGGAACACTGAAGCTTTCTTT. It translates to CASSTGTGNTEAFF.

This clonotype was detected ten times or more. The chain carries TRBV10-3 and TRBJ1-1; 10 bases align to TRBD1. The trim removed 3 bases at V and 2 bases at J, leaving 3 bases unmatched. The CDR3 spans 15 residues. Germline CDR1 and CDR2: ENHRY and SYGVKD. The CDR3 loop reads CAISEGTGENTEAFF. CDR3 coding DNA: TGTGCCATCAGTGAAGGGACAGGGGAAAACACTGAAGCTTTCTTT.